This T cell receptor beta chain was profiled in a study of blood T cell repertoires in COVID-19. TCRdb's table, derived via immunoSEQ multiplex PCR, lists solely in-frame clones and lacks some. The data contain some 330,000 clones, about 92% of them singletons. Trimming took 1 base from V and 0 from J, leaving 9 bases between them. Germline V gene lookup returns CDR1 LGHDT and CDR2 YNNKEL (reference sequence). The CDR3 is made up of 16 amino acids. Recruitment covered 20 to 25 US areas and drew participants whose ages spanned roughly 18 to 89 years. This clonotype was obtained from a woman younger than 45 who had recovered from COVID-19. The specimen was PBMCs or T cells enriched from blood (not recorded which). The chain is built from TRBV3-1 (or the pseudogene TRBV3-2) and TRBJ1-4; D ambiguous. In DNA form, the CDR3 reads TGTGCCAGCAGCCAAGCGTACGGGACAACTAATGAAAAACTGTTTTTT. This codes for CASSQAYGTTNEKLFF.